This TCR beta chain was sequenced for a study of blood T cell repertoires in COVID-19. The wider study: Samples representing acute and convalescent COVID-19 were sourced from the United States, Italy and Spain.

This clone was observed a few times. Generated by immunoSEQ multiplex PCR, the TCRdb table keeps only in-frame clones and is missing some. The repertoire includes 200,000 to 250,000 clones, 70% to 90% of them detected once, and under 9% sits in the top ten. CDR3 length: 13 residues. V lost 8 bases, J lost 2 bases, and 3 bases stayed unmatched. Germline CDR1 is LNHNV and CDR2 is YYDKDF (reference sequence). The sample taken for sequencing was peripheral blood. This sequence was found in a woman aged 70-85 years with active or convalescent COVID-19. This chain links TRBV15 with TRBJ1-5; 7 nucleotides match TRBD1. CDR3 DNA sequence: TGTGCCACCGCCGGACAGGGCAATCAGCCCCAGCATTTT. It encodes CATAGQGNQPQHF. The whole variable domain, filled in from reference TRBV15 and TRBJ1-5, reads DAMVIQNPRYQVTQFGKPVTLSCSQTLNHNVMYWYQQKSSQAPKLLFHYYDKDFNNEADTPDNFQSRRPNTSFCFLDIRSPGLGDTAMYLCATAGQGNQPQHFGDGTRLSIL.